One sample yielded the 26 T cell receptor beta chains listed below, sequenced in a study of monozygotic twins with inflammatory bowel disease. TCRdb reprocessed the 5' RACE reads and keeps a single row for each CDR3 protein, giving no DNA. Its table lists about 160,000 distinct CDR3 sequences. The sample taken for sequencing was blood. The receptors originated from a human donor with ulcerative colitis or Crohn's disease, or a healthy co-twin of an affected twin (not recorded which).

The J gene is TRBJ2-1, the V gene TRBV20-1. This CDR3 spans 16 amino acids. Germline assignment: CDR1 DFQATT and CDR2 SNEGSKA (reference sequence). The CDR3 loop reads CSARGAGDSSYNEQFF.

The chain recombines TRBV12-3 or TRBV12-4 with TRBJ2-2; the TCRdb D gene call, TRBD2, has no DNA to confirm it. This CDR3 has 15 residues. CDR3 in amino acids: CASSPIAGGTGELFF.

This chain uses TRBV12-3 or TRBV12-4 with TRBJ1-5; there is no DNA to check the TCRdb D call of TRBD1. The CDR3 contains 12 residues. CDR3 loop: CASSIRGQPQHF.

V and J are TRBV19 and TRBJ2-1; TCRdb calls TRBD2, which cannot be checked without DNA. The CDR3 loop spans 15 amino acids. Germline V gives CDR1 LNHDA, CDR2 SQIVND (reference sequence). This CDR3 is CASRASVAEYNEQFF.

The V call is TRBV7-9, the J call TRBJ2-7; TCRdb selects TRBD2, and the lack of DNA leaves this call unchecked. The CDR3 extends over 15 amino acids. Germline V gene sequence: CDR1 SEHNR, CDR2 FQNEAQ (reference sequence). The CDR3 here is CASSLGEDGTYEQYF.

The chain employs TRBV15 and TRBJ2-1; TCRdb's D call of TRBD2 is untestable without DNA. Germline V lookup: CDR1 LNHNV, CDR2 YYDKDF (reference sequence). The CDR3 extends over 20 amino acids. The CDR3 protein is CATSRGLSRRGLAADNEQFF.

The CDR3 loop reads CASSATSGGSNTGELFF. The chain is built from TRBV5-1 and TRBJ2-2; TCRdb's assignment of TRBD2 cannot be checked, as there is no DNA. Germline V gene lookup returns CDR1 SGHRS and CDR2 YFSETQ. This CDR3 is built from 17 residues. The entire variable domain, with the rest obtained from reference TRBV5-1 and TRBJ2-2, is as follows: KAGVTQTPRYLIKTRGQQVTLSCSPISGHRSVSWYQQTPGQGLQFLFEYFSETQRNKGNFPGRFSGRQFSNSRSEMNVSTLELGDSALYLCASSATSGGSNTGELFFGEGSRLTVL.

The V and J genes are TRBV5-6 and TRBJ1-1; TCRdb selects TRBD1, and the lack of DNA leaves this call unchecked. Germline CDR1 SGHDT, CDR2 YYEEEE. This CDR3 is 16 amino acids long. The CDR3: CASSPGRGRVDTEAFF.

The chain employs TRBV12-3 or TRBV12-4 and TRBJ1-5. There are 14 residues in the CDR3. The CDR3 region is CASSRSGGNQPQHF.

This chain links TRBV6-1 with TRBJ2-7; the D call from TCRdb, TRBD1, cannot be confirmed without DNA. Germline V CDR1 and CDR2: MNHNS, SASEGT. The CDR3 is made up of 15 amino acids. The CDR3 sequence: CASTPPGQGTDEQYF.

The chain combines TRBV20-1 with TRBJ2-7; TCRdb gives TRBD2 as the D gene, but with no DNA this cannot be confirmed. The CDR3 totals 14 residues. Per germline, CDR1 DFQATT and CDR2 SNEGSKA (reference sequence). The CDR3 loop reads CSAGSGRGGYEQYF.

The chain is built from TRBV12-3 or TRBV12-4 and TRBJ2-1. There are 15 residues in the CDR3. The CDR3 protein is CASSRDRGSYNEQFF.

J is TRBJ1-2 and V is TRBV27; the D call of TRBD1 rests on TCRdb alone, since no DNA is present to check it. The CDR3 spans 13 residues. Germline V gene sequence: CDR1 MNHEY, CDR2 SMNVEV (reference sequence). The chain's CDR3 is CASSHQGNYGYTF.

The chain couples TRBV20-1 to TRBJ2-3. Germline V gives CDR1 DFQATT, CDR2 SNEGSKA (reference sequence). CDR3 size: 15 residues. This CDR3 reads CSARIPPIVPDTQYF.

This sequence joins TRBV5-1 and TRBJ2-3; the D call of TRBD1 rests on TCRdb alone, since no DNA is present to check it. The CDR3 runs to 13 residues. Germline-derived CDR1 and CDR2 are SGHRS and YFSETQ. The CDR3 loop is CASQRDPTDTQYF.

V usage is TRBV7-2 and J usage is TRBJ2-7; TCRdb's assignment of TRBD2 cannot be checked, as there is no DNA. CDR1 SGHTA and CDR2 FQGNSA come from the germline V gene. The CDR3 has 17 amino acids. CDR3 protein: CAISVTSGGPPTYEQYF.

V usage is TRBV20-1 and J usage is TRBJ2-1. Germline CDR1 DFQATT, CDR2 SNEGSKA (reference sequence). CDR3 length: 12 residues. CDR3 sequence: CSSFSLVNEQFF.

This CDR3 is CAISKREAYNEQFF. This sequence joins TRBV10-3 and TRBJ2-1; the D call from TCRdb, TRBD2, cannot be confirmed without DNA. Germline lookup yields CDR1 ENHRY and CDR2 SYGVKD. This CDR3 is 14 amino acids long.

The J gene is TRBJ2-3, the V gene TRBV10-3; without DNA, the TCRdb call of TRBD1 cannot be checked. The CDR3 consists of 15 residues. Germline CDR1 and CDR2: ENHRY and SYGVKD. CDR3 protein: CAISSFGENGGTQYF.

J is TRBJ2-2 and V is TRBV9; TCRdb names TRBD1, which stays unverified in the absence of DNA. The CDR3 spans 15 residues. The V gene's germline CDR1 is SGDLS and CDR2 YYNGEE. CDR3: CASSPDRADTRELFF.

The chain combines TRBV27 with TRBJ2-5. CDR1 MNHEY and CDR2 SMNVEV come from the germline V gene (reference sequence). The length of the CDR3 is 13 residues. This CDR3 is CASSLDSQETQYF.

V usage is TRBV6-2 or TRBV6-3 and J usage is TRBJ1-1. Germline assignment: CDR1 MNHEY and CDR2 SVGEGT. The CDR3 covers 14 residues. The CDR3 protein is CASSSDILGTEAFF.

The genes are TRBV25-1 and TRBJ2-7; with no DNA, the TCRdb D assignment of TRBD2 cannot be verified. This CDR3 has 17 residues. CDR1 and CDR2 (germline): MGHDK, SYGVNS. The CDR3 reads CASSVYPGTSSLYEQYF.

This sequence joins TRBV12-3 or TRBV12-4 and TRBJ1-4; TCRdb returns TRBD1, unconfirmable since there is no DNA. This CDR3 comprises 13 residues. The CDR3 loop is CASTRRPNEKLFF.

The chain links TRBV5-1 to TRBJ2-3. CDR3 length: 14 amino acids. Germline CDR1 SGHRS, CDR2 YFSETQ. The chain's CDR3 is CASSSVETTDTQYF.

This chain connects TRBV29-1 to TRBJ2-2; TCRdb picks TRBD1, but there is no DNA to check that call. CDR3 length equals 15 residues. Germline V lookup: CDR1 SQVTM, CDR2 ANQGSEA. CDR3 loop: CSVEGAGLRTGELFF.